A single sample is the source of the 21 T cell receptor beta chains below, sequenced in a study of OX40 agonist ivuxolimab in advanced cancers. The protocol was immunoSEQ multiplex PCR, while the TCRdb copy is restricted to in-frame clones and leaves out a portion. The sample carries around 70,000 clones, around 84% recorded once. The sequenced sample was CD4+ or CD8+ T cells sorted from blood, obtained in a trial of the OX40 agonist ivuxolimab. Source of these receptors: an adult with an advanced solid tumor such as melanoma, head and neck, liver or kidney cancer.

This chain connects TRBV2 to TRBJ1-1, with D perhaps TRBD1 (6 bases). With 4 bases removed from V and 0 bases from J, the gap between germline ends came to 9 bases. The CDR3 loop spans 14 amino acids. Germline V gene lookup returns CDR1 SNHLY and CDR2 FYNNEI. CDR3 DNA sequence: TGTGCCAGCAGTGCCGGACAGATGAACACTGAAGCTTTCTTT. This translates into CASSAGQMNTEAFF.

In its sample, this clone was seen a few times. This chain joins TRBV5-1 and TRBJ2-3, with 10 positions matching TRBD2. CDR1 is SGHRS and CDR2 is YFSETQ in the germline V gene. V lost 1 base and J lost 2; bases outside the gene matches: 7. This CDR3 is built from 17 residues. CDR3 DNA sequence: TGCGCCAGCAGCTTGCGGGCTAGCGGGAGAACCACAGATACGCAGTATTTT. Its translation is CASSLRASGRTTDTQYF.

The rearrangement links TRBV11-2 to TRBJ2-3; 8 positions match TRBD2. The CDR3 is 16 amino acids. Germline CDR1 SGHAT, CDR2 FQNNGV. Trimming cost V 7 bases and J 0 bases; bases outside gene matches: 9. CDR3 in amino acids: CASTLSGGASTDTQYF. The DNA for the CDR3 is TGTGCCAGCACCCTGAGCGGGGGTGCTAGCACAGATACGCAGTATTTT.

This clone showed up just once. The chain couples TRBV6-1 to TRBJ2-1; TRBD1 might be the D (5 bases). The CDR3 has 15 residues. CDR1 MNHNS and CDR2 SASEGT come from the germline V gene. V was shortened by 6 bases and J by 1 base, with 13 bases between the two germline ends. For the CDR3, the DNA is TGTGCCAGCAGAGGGGTCCTCGCATCCTACAATGAGCAGTTCTTC. Translating gives CASRGVLASYNEQFF.

The chain is built from TRBV27 and TRBJ2-7, with 15 nucleotides matching TRBD2. The ends lost 6 bases at V and 3 bases at J; junction bases unmatched: 3. Looked up from germline, CDR1 is MNHEY and CDR2 is SMNVEV (reference sequence). The length of the CDR3 is 15 residues. The CDR3 spells CASRKGLAGGYEQYF. CDR3 nucleotides: TGTGCCAGCAGGAAGGGACTAGCGGGGGGCTACGAGCAGTACTTC.

The J gene is TRBJ2-6, the V gene TRBV5-4; 10 nucleotides agree with TRBD1. This CDR3 is 17 amino acids long. The ends lost 4 bases at V and 0 bases at J; junction bases unmatched: 4. Germline V gives CDR1 SGHNT, CDR2 YYREEE (reference sequence). The CDR3 coding sequence is TGTGCCAGCAGCCCGGGACAGGGGCGCTCTGGGGCCAACGTCCTGACTTTC. Its translation is CASSPGQGRSGANVLTF.

The chain is built from TRBV11-2 and TRBJ2-7; 8 nucleotides line up with TRBD1. The CDR3 is 15 residues long. CDR1 is SGHAT, CDR2 FQNNGV, per germline. Trimming removed 5 bases from V and 1 base from J; junction bases left unmatched: 7. CDR3 region: CASSPGGAFSYEQYF. The CDR3 bases are TGTGCCAGCAGCCCAGGGGGCGCGTTTTCCTACGAGCAGTACTTC.

The V and J genes are TRBV28 and TRBJ1-1; D may be TRBD1 (5 bases). CDR1 is MDHEN and CDR2 is SYDVKM in the germline V gene. This CDR3 has 12 amino acids. V was shortened by 5 bases and J by 8 bases, with 12 bases between the two germline ends. The DNA of the CDR3 is TGTGCCAGCAGTCCACCAGGGAGAGAAGCTTTCTTT. Encoded protein: CASSPPGREAFF.

V and J are TRBV7-6 and TRBJ2-5, with D possibly being TRBD2 (6 bases). The CDR3 extends over 15 amino acids. V gave up 4 bases and J gave up 1 base, with 13 bases separating them. Germline V lookup: CDR1 SGHVS, CDR2 FNYEAQ. CDR3 loop: CASSWLAGPQETQYF. The CDR3 DNA reads as TGTGCCAGCAGCTGGCTCGCGGGGCCCCAAGAGACCCAGTACTTC.

J is TRBJ1-1 and V is TRBV21-1. TRBV21-1 is shown as a pseudogene. The CDR3 length is 9 residues. The DNA of the CDR3 is TGTGCCAGCAGCGAGGGGGCTTTCTTT. Encoded protein: CASSEGAFF.

V gene TRBV5-1 combines with J gene TRBJ2-5; 8 nucleotides align to TRBD1. Trimming cost V 4 bases and J 1 base; bases outside gene matches: 3. Germline assignment: CDR1 SGHRS and CDR2 YFSETQ. The CDR3 runs to 14 residues. CDR3: CASSQDRAQETQYF. CDR3 nucleotide sequence: TGCGCCAGCAGCCAGGACAGGGCCCAAGAGACCCAGTACTTC.

The chain links TRBV6-5 to TRBJ1-2, with D maybe TRBD1 (5 bases). The V and J ends lost 0 bases and 0 bases respectively, with 11 bases between them. The CDR3 consists of 16 residues. CDR1 is MNHEY, CDR2 SVGAGI, per germline. CDR3 protein: CASSYSKARANYGYTF. Written as DNA, the CDR3 is TGTGCCAGCAGTTACTCGAAGGCCAGGGCTAACTATGGCTACACCTTC.

A few counts support this clone. CDR3 sequence reads: CASSRTGSNTEAFF. The CDR3 nucleotides read TGTGCCAGCAGTAGGACTGGGTCGAACACTGAAGCTTTCTTT. The chain recombines TRBV9 with TRBJ1-1; D remains ambiguous. The CDR3 extends over 14 amino acids. Germline CDR1 SGDLS, CDR2 YYNGEE. Trimming stripped 5 bases from V and 1 base from J, with 12 bases between.

This chain connects TRBV7-6 to TRBJ2-7, with no clear D. This CDR3 comprises 14 residues. Germline CDR1 is SGHVS and CDR2 is FNYEAQ. V was shortened by 1 base and J by 3 bases, with 10 bases between the two germline ends. The CDR3 protein is CASSLGGYNYEQYF. In nucleotides, the CDR3 is TGTGCCAGCAGCTTAGGAGGATATAACTACGAGCAGTACTTC.

V is TRBV11-2 and J is TRBJ2-7, with 7 bases lining up with TRBD1. Losses at the gene ends were 5 bases for V and 3 bases for J; bases not matched to a gene: 10. The CDR3 has 15 residues. CDR1 and CDR2 (germline): SGHAT, FQNNGV. The CDR3 nucleotides read TGTGCCAGCAGCCTACCGACAGGGAGCAACTACGAGCAGTACTTC. It specifies CASSLPTGSNYEQYF.

The chain links TRBV15 to TRBJ1-4; a weak D match, TRBD1 (6 bases). The CDR3 runs 15 residues. CDR1 LNHNV and CDR2 YYDKDF come from the germline V gene (reference sequence). Deletions cut 0 bases from V and 7 bases from J, with 12 bases between. Here the CDR3 DNA reads TGTGCCACCAGCAGAGATCAGGGGATGAGTGAAAAACTGTTTTTT. Protein product: CATSRDQGMSEKLFF.

V is TRBV7-9 and J is TRBJ2-7; D perhaps matches TRBD1 (5 bases). There are 12 residues in the CDR3. Germline CDR1 is SEHNR and CDR2 is FQNEAQ (reference sequence). V was shortened by 2 bases and J by 6 bases, with 8 bases between the two germline ends. CDR3 bases: TGTGCCAGCAGCTTAAAAGGGGTCGAGCAGTACTTC. It translates to CASSLKGVEQYF.

J is TRBJ1-1 and V is TRBV18; TRBD1 is a possible D gene (6 bases). Between the trimmed V and J ends, which lost 2 bases and 3 bases, there was a span of 10 bases. The CDR3 totals 14 residues. Germline lookup yields CDR1 KGHSH and CDR2 LQKENI. CDR3 residues: CASSPEQGYTEAFF. Here the CDR3 DNA reads TGTGCCAGCTCACCAGAACAGGGATACACTGAAGCTTTCTTT.

This chain connects TRBV15 to TRBJ2-3; tentative D call: TRBD2 (5 bases). From germline, CDR1 is LNHNV and CDR2 YYDKDF (reference sequence). With 4 bases removed from V and 6 bases from J, the gap between germline ends came to 8 bases. The CDR3 sequence is 12 residues long. CDR3 nucleotides: TGTGCCACCAGCACGCGGGTGGATACGCAGTATTTT. Residues: CATSTRVDTQYF.

The chain has TRBV20-1 and TRBJ1-3, with D unclear. Germline-derived CDR1 and CDR2 are DFQATT and SNEGSKA (reference sequence). The CDR3 consists of 11 residues. The CDR3 loop reads CLVYSGNTIYF. In DNA, the CDR3 is TGCCTCGTCTACTCTGGAAACACCATATATTTT.

The rearrangement joins TRBV18 to TRBJ1-3; 8 bases match TRBD1. The CDR3 totals 16 residues. The germline CDR1 and CDR2 sequences are KGHSH and LQKENI. The trim removed 4 bases at V and 0 bases at J, leaving 5 bases unmatched. Written as DNA, the CDR3 is TGTGCCAGCTCACGGGAAACAGGGGGCTCTGGAAACACCATATATTTT. Translation gives CASSRETGGSGNTIYF.